The entry below describes one T cell receptor (beta chain). These data are taken from a study of blood T cell repertoires in COVID-19. Study information: The origin of the acute and convalescent COVID-19 samples was the United States, Italy and Spain.

CDR3 length: 15 amino acids. CDR1 is SGHNT, CDR2 YYREEE, per germline (reference sequence). V shed 4 bases, J shed 3 bases, and the junction held 4 bases outside the gene matches. TCRdb's table, derived via immunoSEQ multiplex PCR, lists solely in-frame clones and lacks some. The table records 250,000 to 300,000 clones, around 81% of them present only once. The genes are TRBV5-4 and TRBJ2-3, with 11 bases lining up with TRBD2. This receptor was obtained from a woman in her sixties or seventies with active or convalescent COVID-19. Sequencing was performed on peripheral blood. CDR3 amino acids: CASSLGLAVTDTQYF. Here the CDR3 DNA reads TGTGCCAGCAGCCTGGGACTAGCGGTAACAGATACGCAGTATTTT.